The 32 T cell receptor beta chains in this list originate from one sample, sequenced in a study of T cell repertoires in cytomegalovirus infection. The antigens for these receptors are not known. TCRdb called the reads again in MiXCR, with one record for every CDR3 protein. The sample has just under 500,000 distinct CDR3 sequences, more than 30% seen once. This material consisted of cultured PBMCs, taken from culture after CMV antigen stimulation. These receptors all stem from a human donor in good health (CMV status not recorded). Some clones in this sample may be carry-over from other donors' samples.

This rearrangement joins TRBV29-1 to TRBJ1-4; D call uncertain. Germline V gene sequence: CDR1 SQVTM, CDR2 ANQGSEA. Trimming removed 0 bases from V and 5 bases from J, with 10 bases in between. The CDR3 loop spans 14 amino acids. DNA for the CDR3: TGCAGCGTTGAAGATATCCGGGGAAATGAAAAACTGTTTTTT. Its translation: CSVEDIRGNEKLFF. The full variable domain, its missing parts supplied by reference TRBV29-1 and TRBJ1-4, is SAVISQKPSRDICQRGTSLTIQCQVDSQVTMMFWYRQQPGQSLTLIATANQGSEATYESGFVIDKFPISRPNLTFSTLTVSNMSPEDSSIYLCSVEDIRGNEKLFFGSGTQLSVL.

The V call is TRBV15, the J call TRBJ2-1, with 11 bases identical to TRBD2. The CDR3 consists of 15 residues. With 3 bases clipped from V and 4 bases from J, the junction kept 2 bases outside the gene matches. CDR1 and CDR2 (germline): LNHNV, YYDKDF (reference sequence). CDR3 sequence reads: CATSSGTSGYNEQFF. DNA of the CDR3: TGTGCCACCAGCAGTGGGACTAGCGGTTACAATGAGCAGTTCTTC.

The chain carries TRBV10-3 and TRBJ2-7; 8 bases are shared with TRBD2. The CDR3 has 13 residues. The germline V gene has CDR1 ENHRY and CDR2 SYGVKD. Trimming took 10 bases from V and 1 from J; bases not matched to a gene: 6. CDR3 sequence (DNA): TGTGCCACCCGGGGGGGCGATTCCTACGAGCAGTACGTC. It encodes CATRGGDSYEQYV.

This chain uses TRBV11-3 with TRBJ2-1, with 9 bases that match TRBD2. The CDR3 sequence is 17 residues long. Germline CDR1 is SGHNT and CDR2 is YENEEA. Trimming at V came to 2 bases and at J to 3 bases, leaving 8 bases not matched to a gene. CDR3: CASSLSSWTSVYNEQFF. The DNA of the CDR3 is TGTGCCAGCAGCTTATCATCTTGGACTAGCGTCTACAATGAGCAGTTCTTC.

This clonotype occurred many times. This sequence joins TRBV7-2 and TRBJ2-5; 8 positions agree with TRBD2. In germline, CDR1 is SGHTA, CDR2 FQGNSA. With V trimmed by 2 bases and J by 5 bases, 4 bases remained unmatched. The CDR3 contains 14 residues. The CDR3 protein is CASSLSSGTETQYF. The CDR3 DNA sequence: TGTGCCAGCAGCTTAAGTAGCGGGACGGAGACCCAGTACTTC.

This chain connects TRBV4-1 to TRBJ1-6; D may be TRBD1 (6 bases). Germline V lookup: CDR1 MGHRA, CDR2 YSYEKL. V was trimmed by 1 base and J by 13 bases, leaving 17 bases between them. The CDR3 spans 15 residues. The CDR3 loop is CASSQGRGPARPLHF. CDR3 DNA sequence: TGCGCCAGCAGCCAAGGTCGGGGGCCAGCTCGGCCCCTCCACTTT.

The chain links TRBV4-1 to TRBJ2-2, with a tentative D call TRBD2 (6 bases). Germline-derived CDR1 and CDR2 are MGHRA and YSYEKL. The CDR3 spans 15 residues. The ends were cut back, 4 bases at V and 5 bases at J, with 14 bases in the middle. The CDR3 loop is CASSLIAGSTGELFF. As DNA, the CDR3 is TGCGCCAGCAGCCTAATTGCGGGATCGACCGGGGAGCTGTTTTTT.

The rearrangement uses TRBV4-1 and TRBJ2-5; D is ambiguous. V lost 0 bases and J 2 bases, leaving 10 bases between the germline ends. CDR1 MGHRA and CDR2 YSYEKL come from the germline V gene. This CDR3 is built from 15 residues. The CDR3 DNA reads as TGCGCCAGCAGCCAAGATGAAAGATTTCAAGAGACCCAGTACTTC. Protein: CASSQDERFQETQYF.

The rearrangement links TRBV6-2 or TRBV6-3 to TRBJ2-3; D remains unclear. The length of the CDR3 is 11 residues. The germline V and J ends were trimmed by 8 bases and 5 bases, with 8 bases remaining between them. CDR1 is MNHEY and CDR2 is SVGEGT in the germline V gene. The CDR3 region has the DNA TGTGCCAGCGGAAATGGAGATACGCAGTATTTT. This encodes CASGNGDTQYF.

The gene calls are TRBV2 and TRBJ2-1, with D perhaps matching TRBD1 (5 bases). This CDR3 has 13 residues. The V end was cut by 4 bases, the J end by 7 bases, with 11 bases between. The germline V gene encodes CDR1 SNHLY and CDR2 FYNNEI. The CDR3 region is CASSGAGRNEQFF. CDR3 bases: TGTGCCAGCAGTGGGGCAGGGCGGAATGAGCAGTTCTTC.

The chain combines TRBV20-1 with TRBJ2-7; maybe TRBD2 (6 bases). Germline CDR1 is DFQATT and CDR2 is SNEGSKA (reference sequence). V was cut by 5 bases and J by 3 bases, with 14 bases left in between. The CDR3 consists of 13 residues. DNA of the CDR3: TGCAGTGCTGGTCGACTAGTATTCTACGAGCAGTACTTC. It codes for CSAGRLVFYEQYF.

For the CDR3, the DNA is TGTGCCAGCAGCCCTGGACTGGAGTACCGCACAGATACGCAGTATTTT. The encoded protein is CASSPGLEYRTDTQYF. The chain carries TRBV7-9 and TRBJ2-3; D is possibly TRBD2 (5 bases). V was cut by 5 bases and J by 1 base, with 16 bases left in between. CDR1 and CDR2 (germline): SEHNR, FQNEAQ (reference sequence). This CDR3 contains 16 residues.

The rearrangement joins TRBV20-1 to TRBJ2-2; 10 bases are a match to TRBD1. The CDR3 length is 14 residues. Losses at the gene ends were 6 bases for V and 4 bases for J; bases not matched to a gene: 5. Per the germline V gene, CDR1 is DFQATT and CDR2 is SNEGSKA (reference sequence). CDR3 amino acids: CSAYGTGATGELFF. The CDR3 region has the DNA TGCAGTGCCTACGGGACAGGGGCCACCGGGGAGCTGTTTTTT.

The V and J genes are TRBV10-3 and TRBJ2-1; 7 nucleotides line up with TRBD1. This CDR3 is built from 11 residues. CDR1 is ENHRY and CDR2 is SYGVKD in the germline V gene. Trimming took 10 bases from V and 12 from J; bases not matched to a gene: 9. CDR3 region: CATGDRDRQFF. As DNA, the CDR3 is TGTGCCACCGGTGACCGGGACAGGCAGTTCTTC.

This clonotype showed up many times. The J gene is TRBJ2-5, the V gene TRBV7-2; D uncertain. V lost 4 bases and J 4 bases, leaving 16 bases between the germline ends. Germline loops: CDR1 SGHTA, CDR2 FQGNSA. This CDR3 is built from 15 residues. CDR3 in DNA: TGTGCCAGCAGCTCGAGCTATAGAGTTACAGAGACCCAGTACTTC. It is translated as CASSSSYRVTETQYF.

This chain links TRBV7-3 with TRBJ2-5; 7 bases match TRBD2. The germline gives CDR1 SGHTA, CDR2 FQGTGA. CDR3 length: 16 amino acids. With V trimmed by 7 bases and J by 5 bases, 16 bases remained unmatched. CDR3 nucleotide sequence: TGTGCCAGCAACAATACACCCGGGAGGCCCGGGGAGACCCAGTACTTC. Translation: CASNNTPGRPGETQYF.

This rearrangement joins TRBV9 to TRBJ2-1; 11 nucleotides align to TRBD2. Germline lookup yields CDR1 SGDLS and CDR2 YYNGEE. The V segment lost 0 bases and the J segment 4 bases; nucleotides outside the gene matches: 9. The CDR3 sequence is 18 residues long. CDR3 nucleotides: TGTGCCAGCAGCGTAGCTACACTAGCGGGAGCTAATTACAATGAGCAGTTCTTC. Translating it yields CASSVATLAGANYNEQFF.

The chain uses TRBV25-1 and TRBJ2-2, with 8 bases identical to TRBD1. The V gene end was trimmed by 6 bases and the J gene end by 5 bases; junction bases not matched to a gene: 8. In germline, CDR1 is MGHDK, CDR2 SYGVNS. CDR3 length: 15 amino acids. CDR3 amino acids: CASREDRGRTGELFF. CDR3 nucleotides: TGTGCCAGCAGAGAAGACAGGGGAAGAACCGGGGAGCTGTTTTTT.

The CDR3 nucleotides are TGTGCCATCAGCGAGCGGGAAGGGGATGAGCAGTTCTTC. This encodes CAISEREGDEQFF. The V and J genes are TRBV10-3 and TRBJ2-1, with 7 bases that match TRBD2. The length of the CDR3 is 13 residues. Germline CDR1 reads ENHRY; CDR2 reads SYGVKD. The junction had 7 bases not matched to a gene; V was cut back by 6 bases and J by 8 bases.

This clonotype was counted a few times. This chain joins TRBV19 and TRBJ2-3, with 7 bases matching TRBD2. CDR3 length: 15 amino acids. V gave up 6 bases and J gave up 2 bases; unmatched junction bases: 8. Germline CDR1 is LNHDA and CDR2 is SQIVND (reference sequence). The CDR3: CASSGYGGTTDTQYF. The CDR3, as DNA: TGTGCCAGTAGCGGGTACGGGGGGACCACAGATACGCAGTATTTT.

The chain links TRBV20-1 to TRBJ2-3, with TRBD2 identical over 9 bases. The CDR3 extends over 15 amino acids. CDR1 and CDR2 (germline): DFQATT, SNEGSKA (reference sequence). CDR3 DNA: TGCAGCCTACCGAGCGGGAGGCCAAGCACAGATACGCAGTATTTT. Encoded protein: CSLPSGRPSTDTQYF.

This clonotype was observed a single time. The chain joins TRBV10-3 to TRBJ1-3; the D is unclear. This CDR3 has 15 amino acids. CDR1 ENHRY and CDR2 SYGVKD come from the germline V gene. Trimming pared 6 bases from V and 0 bases from J, leaving 12 bases between. The CDR3 region has the DNA TGTGCCATCAGAGCCGGGCGTAGCTCTGGAAACACCATATATTTT. Protein sequence: CAIRAGRSSGNTIYF.

The chain is built from TRBV7-9 and TRBJ1-5, with a possible D match to TRBD1 (6 bases). The CDR3 is made up of 16 amino acids. V was shortened by 5 bases and J by 4 bases, with 18 bases between the two germline ends. From germline, CDR1 is SEHNR and CDR2 FQNEAQ (reference sequence). Written as DNA, the CDR3 is TGTGCCAGCAGCCCGGACCGGGACACTCGTAATCAGCCCCAGCATTTT. Translation gives CASSPDRDTRNQPQHF.

This chain links TRBV9 with TRBJ2-2, with D possibly being TRBD1 or TRBD2 (5 bases each). Per the germline V gene, CDR1 is SGDLS and CDR2 is YYNGEE. The CDR3 is 15 amino acids. Trimming took off 4 bases at V and 0 bases at J, with 10 bases between the two ends. CDR3 coding DNA: TGTGCCAGCAGCATCTGGGACGCGAACACCGGGGAGCTGTTTTTT. Translated: CASSIWDANTGELFF.

This sequence joins TRBV2 and TRBJ1-1, with D perhaps TRBD1 (6 bases). Looked up from germline, CDR1 is SNHLY and CDR2 is FYNNEI. The V end lost 2 bases, the J end lost 2 bases, and 9 bases lay between the germline ends. The CDR3 sequence is 14 residues long. The CDR3 DNA reads as TGTGCCAGCAGTGAACAGGGGTCAAACACTGAAGCTTTCTTT. Residues: CASSEQGSNTEAFF.

The J gene is TRBJ2-4, the V gene TRBV15; D might be TRBD1 or TRBD2, each matching 5 bases. The CDR3 contains 16 residues. Trimming pared 3 bases from V and 0 bases from J, leaving 12 bases between. CDR1 and CDR2 from the germline V gene are LNHNV and YYDKDF (reference sequence). CDR3 amino acids: CATSRGTGEAKNIQYF. The CDR3 DNA follows: TGTGCCACCAGCAGGGGGACCGGGGAAGCCAAAAACATTCAGTACTTC.

V usage is TRBV4-1 and J usage is TRBJ2-1; TRBD2 aligns across 8 bases. Germline-derived CDR1 and CDR2 are MGHRA and YSYEKL. The trim removed 5 bases at V and 9 bases at J, leaving 12 bases unmatched. The CDR3 has 15 residues. The CDR3 is CASSRPGLDAGEQFF. The CDR3 region has the DNA TGCGCCAGCAGCAGACCGGGACTAGACGCCGGTGAGCAGTTCTTC.

Details on this clonotype: This may be a read error: a much more frequent sequence differs by one nucleotide. The chain recombines TRBV11-3 with TRBJ1-1; the D is unclear. Germline assignment: CDR1 SGHNT and CDR2 YENEEA. V was shortened by 1 base and J by 1 base, with 16 bases between the two germline ends. CDR3 length: 17 residues. The chain's CDR3 is CASSLGGEGLRNTEAFF. For the CDR3, the DNA is TGTGCCAGCAGCTTAGGTGGGGAAGGGCTAAGGAACACTGAAGCTTTCTTT.

A single count supports this clonotype. CDR3 sequence reads: CAIAGANQPQHF. CDR3 bases: TGTGCCATAGCAGGGGCGAATCAGCCCCAGCATTTT. The chain joins TRBV10-3 to TRBJ1-5, with TRBD1 as a possible D gene (6 bases). CDR1 and CDR2 (germline): ENHRY, SYGVKD. The ends were cut back, 9 bases at V and 4 bases at J, with 10 bases in the middle. The CDR3 loop spans 12 amino acids.

This clonotype has ten or more counts. The chain links TRBV7-2 to TRBJ2-1; TRBD1 is a possible D gene (6 bases). Germline lookup yields CDR1 SGHTA and CDR2 FQGNSA. V lost 5 bases to trimming and J lost 0 bases, with 14 bases between them. The CDR3 extends over 16 amino acids. The CDR3 nucleotides read TGTGCCAGCAGCCCGGGACACTTGGACTCCTACAATGAGCAGTTCTTC. It specifies CASSPGHLDSYNEQFF.

This clonotype was counted between two and nine times. The chain combines TRBV6-2 or TRBV6-3 with TRBJ1-6; D is undetermined. The CDR3 length is 13 residues. V lost 6 bases to trimming and J lost 6 bases, with 9 bases between them. The germline CDR1 and CDR2 sequences are MNHEY and SVGEGT. The CDR3 here is CASSLGVNSPLHF. CDR3 nucleotide sequence: TGTGCCAGCAGCCTCGGAGTTAATTCACCCCTCCACTTT.

This clonotype was picked up a small number of times. The chain employs TRBV7-2 and TRBJ2-3; 9 positions match TRBD2. J lost 3 bases, V lost 4 bases, and 2 bases had no gene match. Per germline, CDR1 SGHTA and CDR2 FQGNSA. The CDR3 has 14 residues. The CDR3 coding sequence is TGTGCCAGCAGCTGGCGGGAGGGGACAGATACGCAGTATTTT. It yields the protein CASSWREGTDTQYF.